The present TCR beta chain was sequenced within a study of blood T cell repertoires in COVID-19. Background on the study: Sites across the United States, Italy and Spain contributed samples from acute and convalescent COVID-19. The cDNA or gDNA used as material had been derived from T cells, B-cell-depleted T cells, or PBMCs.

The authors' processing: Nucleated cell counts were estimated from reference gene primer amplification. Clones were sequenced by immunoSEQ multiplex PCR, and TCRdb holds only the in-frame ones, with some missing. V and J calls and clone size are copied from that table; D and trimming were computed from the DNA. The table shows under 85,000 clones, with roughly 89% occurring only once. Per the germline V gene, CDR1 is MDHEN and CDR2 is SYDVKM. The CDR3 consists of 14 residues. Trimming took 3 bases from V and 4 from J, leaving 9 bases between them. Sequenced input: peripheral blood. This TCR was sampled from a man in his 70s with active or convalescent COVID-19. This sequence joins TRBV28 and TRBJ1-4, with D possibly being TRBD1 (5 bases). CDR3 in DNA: TGTGCCAGCAGTTTGGGGGGGAATAATGAAAAACTGTTTTTT. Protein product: CASSLGGNNEKLFF.